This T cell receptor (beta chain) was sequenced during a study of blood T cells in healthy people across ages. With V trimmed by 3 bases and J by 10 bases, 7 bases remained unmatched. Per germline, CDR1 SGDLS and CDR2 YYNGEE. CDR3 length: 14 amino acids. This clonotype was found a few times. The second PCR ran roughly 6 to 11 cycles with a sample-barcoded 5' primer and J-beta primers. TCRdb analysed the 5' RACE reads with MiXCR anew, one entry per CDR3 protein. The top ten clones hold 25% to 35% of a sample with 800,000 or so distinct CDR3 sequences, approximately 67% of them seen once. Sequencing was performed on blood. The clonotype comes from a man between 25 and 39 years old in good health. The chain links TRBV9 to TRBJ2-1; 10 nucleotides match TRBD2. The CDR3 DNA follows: TGTGCCAGCAGCGCCCGTCTAGCGGGGGTAGAGCAGTTCTTC. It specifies CASSARLAGVEQFF.